The present TCR beta chain was sequenced within a study of molecular identifiers for immune sequencing clone quantification. Study results and caveats: Spiked Jurkat TCR RNA equivalent to one cell reportedly surfaced among approximately 990,000 naive cells. For effector cells, clones above 20 RNA copies held over 97% of molecules; for naive cells, under 1%.

Libraries from naive CD8 cells were generated from approximately 20,000 to 980,000 sorted cells (with 10%, 30% or 50% RNA). This CDR3 has 16 amino acids. Germline CDR1 and CDR2: SGHNT and YENEEA. The trim removed 2 bases at V and 6 bases at J, leaving 7 bases unmatched. This clonotype has a handful of counts. The target antigen is unknown. Previously reported methods and listed TCR primers produced the bulk TCR libraries. TCRdb passed the PCR reads through MiXCR, listing each CDR3 protein once. The repertoire holds a few hundred thousand distinct CDR3 sequences, with 20% to 25% as singletons. V usage is TRBV11-3 and J usage is TRBJ2-2, with TRBD2 matching over 9 bases. This clonotype was sampled from a human donor in good health. Some libraries in this study had Jurkat cell RNA spiked in. Sequences were obtained from naive CD8+ T cells from blood, with Jurkat cell RNA spiked in. Noted subset: FACS-sorted CD8+CD4-CCR7+CD45RA+ naive T cells. The DNA of the CDR3 is TGTGCCAGCAGCTTAAGGGGTAGCGGGAGTCCCGGGGAGCTGTTTTTT. Translated, it gives CASSLRGSGSPGELFF.